This passage covers 16 T cell receptor beta chains from one sample sequenced in a study of shared clonotypes between healthy human individuals (dated by TCRdb to about 2020). The library was generated by the immunoSEQ multiplex PCR assay. Sourced from immuneACCESS, this table was stored by TCRdb with only in-frame sequences that have V and J called. A share of the clones is absent; for the studies checked, an unresolved V gene accounts for under half, and the remainder has no known explanation. This sample comprises 550,000 to 850,000 clones, around 74% of them detected only once. Of the sample, more than 1.5% falls within the top ten clones. The material sequenced was memory CD4+ T cells sorted from blood. The cell subset or site label, read with the paper, signifies: CD45RA-negative fraction. Receptors originate from a woman in her 30s in good health.

The CDR3: CASSPTSGVVDTQYF. CDR3 in DNA: TGTGCCAGCAGCCCGACTAGCGGGGTGGTAGATACGCAGTATTTT. This chain links TRBV9 with TRBJ2-3, with 11 bases lining up with TRBD2. The CDR3 length is 15 residues. V shed 4 bases, J shed 5 bases, and the junction held 6 bases outside the gene matches. Per the germline V gene, CDR1 is SGDLS and CDR2 is YYNGEE.

As for this clone: Other DNA sequences in the sample encode the same CDR3. The rearrangement uses TRBV19 and TRBJ2-3, with 10 bases lining up with TRBD2. Per the germline V gene, CDR1 is LNHDA and CDR2 is SQIVND (reference sequence). The CDR3 extends over 15 amino acids. V shed 5 bases, J shed 0 bases, and the junction held 2 bases outside the gene matches. Here the CDR3 reads CASSPLAGSTDTQYF. CDR3 in DNA: TGTGCCAGTAGTCCACTAGCGGGGAGCACAGATACGCAGTATTTT.

The J gene is TRBJ2-3, the V gene TRBV5-1; D call uncertain. The V gene's germline CDR1 is SGHRS and CDR2 YFSETQ. V lost 2 bases and J lost 1, with 8 bases in between. The CDR3 runs 14 residues. Here the CDR3 DNA reads TGCGCCAGCAGCTTATTGCCAGGCACAGATACGCAGTATTTT. Amino acid sequence: CASSLLPGTDTQYF.

The J gene is TRBJ2-3, the V gene TRBV4-2; 7 nucleotides agree with TRBD1. CDR3 length: 15 amino acids. Germline V gene data show CDR1 as LGHNA and CDR2 as YNFKEQ. Germline trimming cut 4 bases from V and 3 bases from J; bases unmatched to any gene: 7. The CDR3 loop is CASSLNRGRTDTQYF. CDR3 nucleotide sequence: TGTGCCAGCAGCCTAAATAGGGGGCGTACAGATACGCAGTATTTT.

The rearrangement links TRBV5-6 to TRBJ2-7; 8 bases agree with TRBD1. The CDR3 length is 15 residues. V gave up 3 bases and J gave up 2 bases; unmatched junction bases: 7. Germline V CDR1 and CDR2: SGHDT, YYEEEE. The CDR3: CASSYWTGNTYEQYF. The DNA of the CDR3 is TGTGCCAGCAGCTACTGGACAGGGAACACCTACGAGCAGTACTTC. The variable domain in full, with the rest retrieved from reference TRBV5-6 and TRBJ2-7, is DAGVTQSPTHLIKTRGQQVTLRCSPKSGHDTVSWYQQALGQGPQFIFQYYEEEERQRGNFPDRFSGHQFPNYSSELNVNALLLGDSALYLCASSYWTGNTYEQYFGPGTRLTVT.

The chain couples TRBV4-1 to TRBJ2-1, with 11 bases lining up with TRBD1. The V and J ends lost 4 bases and 7 bases, in that order; junction bases with no gene match: 9. CDR1 is MGHRA, CDR2 YSYEKL, per germline. The CDR3 sequence is 16 residues long. CDR3 region: CASSPTGTGGINEQFF. CDR3 coding DNA: TGCGCCAGCAGCCCAACCGGGACAGGGGGGATAAATGAGCAGTTCTTC.

This clone was observed a few times. This rearrangement joins TRBV5-4 to TRBJ2-7; unclear D gene. Germline loops: CDR1 SGHNT, CDR2 YYREEE (reference sequence). The CDR3 is 15 residues long. V lost 0 bases to trimming and J lost 6 bases, with 16 bases between them. This CDR3 reads CASSLADRQAGEQYF. CDR3 nucleotide sequence: TGTGCCAGCAGCTTGGCCGATCGGCAGGCCGGCGAGCAGTACTTC.

This clone has at least ten counts. The rearrangement uses TRBV11-2 and TRBJ1-1, with 8 bases aligning to TRBD1. The CDR3 covers 14 residues. Trimming at V came to 4 bases and at J to 6 bases, leaving 7 bases not matched to a gene. The germline gives CDR1 SGHAT, CDR2 FQNNGV. CDR3 amino acids: CASSSQGARAEAFF. The CDR3 DNA reads as TGTGCCAGCAGCTCGCAGGGGGCGCGGGCTGAAGCTTTCTTT.

This rearrangement joins TRBV6-1 to TRBJ2-1; D not certain. From germline, CDR1 is MNHNS and CDR2 SASEGT. Trimming took 1 base from V and 8 from J, leaving 12 bases between them. The CDR3 loop spans 14 amino acids. For the CDR3, the DNA is TGTGCCAGCAGTGAAGATCGCCGCCGGGATGAGCAGTTCTTC. It specifies CASSEDRRRDEQFF.

Worth noting for this clone: Being one base from a much bigger clone, this may be a read error. This CDR3 is also generated by other DNA sequences in the sample. V gene TRBV27 combines with J gene TRBJ1-1; D is unresolved. This CDR3 contains 14 residues. The germline V gene has CDR1 MNHEY and CDR2 SMNVEV (reference sequence). The CDR3 sequence: CASSPHEGVTEAFF. The CDR3 nucleotides are TGTGCCAGCAGTCCCCACGAGGGAGTTACTGAAGCTTTTTTT.

This clone was picked up a small number of times. The chain recombines TRBV23-1 with TRBJ2-1; D unclear. TRBV23-1 is identified as an open reading frame with a role that is uncertain. V lost 1 base to trimming and J lost 4 bases, with 14 bases between them. This CDR3 spans 16 amino acids. The CDR3 sequence: CASSQFRFLPYNEQFF. CDR3 DNA: TGCGCCAGCAGTCAATTTCGATTCTTACCATACAATGAGCAGTTCTTC.

The V call is TRBV11-3, the J call TRBJ1-5, with D maybe TRBD1 (5 bases). The germline V gene has CDR1 SGHNT and CDR2 YENEEA. The ends were cut back, 6 bases at V and 4 bases at J, with 10 bases in the middle. The CDR3 extends over 13 amino acids. The CDR3 coding sequence is TGTGCCAGCAGTCGGACAACTAATCAGCCCCAGCATTTT. Residues: CASSRTTNQPQHF.

Comment on this clone: Other nucleotide sequences in the sample specify the same CDR3. The J gene is TRBJ2-1, the V gene TRBV7-9; TRBD1 or TRBD2 may be the D gene (6 bases each). Looked up from germline, CDR1 is SEHNR and CDR2 is FQNEAQ (reference sequence). The CDR3 extends over 17 amino acids. V dropped 0 bases and J dropped 0 bases, with 12 bases sitting between them. The CDR3 region has the DNA TGTGCCAGCAGCTTAGCGCGAGGGGGGAGCTCCTACAATGAGCAGTTCTTC. Its translation is CASSLARGGSSYNEQFF.

The rearrangement links TRBV5-6 to TRBJ2-7; D not certain. The CDR3 loop spans 15 amino acids. Trimming removed 1 base from V and 1 base from J, with 12 bases in between. The V gene's germline CDR1 is SGHDT and CDR2 YYEEEE. CDR3 coding DNA: TGTGCCAGCAGCTTGTTTCTGGGCAGTTCCTACGAGCAGTACTTC. It yields the protein CASSLFLGSSYEQYF.

V gene TRBV6-1 combines with J gene TRBJ2-3; possibly TRBD2 for D (5 bases). CDR1 and CDR2 from the germline V gene are MNHNS and SASEGT. Trimming took off 8 bases at V and 6 bases at J, with 18 bases between the two ends. This CDR3 is built from 14 residues. The CDR3 DNA reads as TGTGCCAGCTCACACCGGGGAATGGGGGATACGCAGTATTTT. The encoded protein is CASSHRGMGDTQYF.

The chain combines TRBV21-1 with TRBJ1-1; the table names TRBD1, a call not compared with the DNA. TRBV21-1 is flagged as a pseudogene. The CDR3 extends over 21 amino acids. The chain's CDR3 is CASSRVGQAPSHSYQGAEAFF. The CDR3 bases are TGTGCCAGCAGCAGAGTTGGACAGGCACCTTCCCACTCCTACCAGGGGGCTGAAGCTTTCTTT.